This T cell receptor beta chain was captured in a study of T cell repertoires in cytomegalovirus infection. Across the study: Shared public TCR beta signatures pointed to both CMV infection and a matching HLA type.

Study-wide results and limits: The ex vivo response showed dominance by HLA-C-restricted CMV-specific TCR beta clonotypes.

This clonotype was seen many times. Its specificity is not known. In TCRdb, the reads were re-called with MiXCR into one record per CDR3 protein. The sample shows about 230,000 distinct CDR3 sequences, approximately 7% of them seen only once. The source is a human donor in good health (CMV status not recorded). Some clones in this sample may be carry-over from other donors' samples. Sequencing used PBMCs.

The CDR3 DNA follows: TGTGCCACCAGTGATGGGGGGGGCCCTACTACCTACAATGAGCAGTTCTTC. Translating gives CATSDGGGPTTYNEQFF. V and J are TRBV24-1 and TRBJ2-1; D might be TRBD2 (7 bases). CDR1 KGHDR and CDR2 SFDVKD come from the germline V gene. V was trimmed by 3 bases and J by 2 bases, leaving 16 bases between them. There are 17 residues in the CDR3.